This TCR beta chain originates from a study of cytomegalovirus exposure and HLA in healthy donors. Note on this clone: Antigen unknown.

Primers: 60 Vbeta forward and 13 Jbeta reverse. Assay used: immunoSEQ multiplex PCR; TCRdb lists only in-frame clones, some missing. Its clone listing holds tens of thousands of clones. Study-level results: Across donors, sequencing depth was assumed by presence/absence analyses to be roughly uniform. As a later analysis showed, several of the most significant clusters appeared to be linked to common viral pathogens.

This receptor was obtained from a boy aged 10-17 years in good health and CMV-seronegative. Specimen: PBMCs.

The CDR3 protein is CASRLDSFQETQYF. The CDR3 nucleotides read TGTGCCAGTAGACTCGACAGCTTCCAAGAGACCCAGTACTTC. The rearrangement links TRBV19 to TRBJ2-5; D perhaps matches TRBD1 (5 bases). Trimming pared 6 bases from V and 1 base from J, leaving 12 bases between. The CDR3 sequence is 14 residues long. The V gene's germline CDR1 is LNHDA and CDR2 SQIVND (reference sequence). The whole variable domain, filled in from reference TRBV19 and TRBJ2-5, reads DGGITQSPKYLFRKEGQNVTLSCEQNLNHDAMYWYRQDPGQGLRLIYYSQIVNDFQKGDIAEGYSVSREKKESFPLTVTSAQKNPTAFYLCASRLDSFQETQYFGPGTRLLVL.